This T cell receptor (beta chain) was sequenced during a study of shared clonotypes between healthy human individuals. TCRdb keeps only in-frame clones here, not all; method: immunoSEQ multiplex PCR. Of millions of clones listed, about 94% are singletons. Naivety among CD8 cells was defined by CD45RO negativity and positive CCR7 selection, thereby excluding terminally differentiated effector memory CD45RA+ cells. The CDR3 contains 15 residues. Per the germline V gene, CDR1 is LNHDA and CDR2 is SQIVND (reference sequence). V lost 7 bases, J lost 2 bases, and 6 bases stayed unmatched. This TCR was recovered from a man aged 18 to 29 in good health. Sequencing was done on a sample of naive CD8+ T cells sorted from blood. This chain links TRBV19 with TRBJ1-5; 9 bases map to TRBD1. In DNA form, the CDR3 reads TGTGCCAGTACCCGGGACAGGGAAGGCAATCAGCCCCAGCATTTT. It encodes CASTRDREGNQPQHF.